The present T cell receptor (beta chain) was sequenced within a study of long-term antiretroviral therapy in people with HIV (dated by TCRdb to between 2022 and 2023). A note on the overall study: The earliest samples were collected approximately a decade before the 2015 WHO recommendation for immediate ART, a period when ART was typically delayed until CD4 counts fell. Among the 30 to 35 participants with HIV, eleven were female. A total of roughly 200 cryopreserved PBMC samples came from 25 to 35 adults with confirmed HIV infection and were collected serially over a mean of roughly 6 years (range 1-12). A retrospective serial study tested whether changes in peripheral blood TRB repertoire composition and diversity were associated with ART initiation and durable HIV suppression. No cross-contamination during QIAcube processing turned up in test extractions that ran a monoclonal T-cell line alongside 33 polyclonal samples. The investigation overall reported the following: No data were available on ART adherence, viral resistance or therapy changes, limiting inferences about post-ART repertoire changes. Because PBMC availability was limited, only the TCR beta chain was sequenced, with no alpha chain pairing. Starting ART was linked to a significant rise in TRB diversity, yet even after long-term ART the diversity remained significantly lower than in transplant donor controls. HIV repertoires had narrower CDR3 length ranges than controls, and the network structure suggested an antigen-experienced repertoire that shifted only slightly toward naive after ART. Expanded TRB clones identified before ART initiation dominated the repertoire at all time points, although this dominance fluctuated and declined in many PLHIV after ART. The samples span the years 2004 to 2017, and the ART regimens used at that time may not be as effective as current regimens. Unsorted PBMC were profiled instead of sorted CD4+ and CD8+ T cells because pre-ART samples had limited cell numbers.

Participants were included only if at least one PBMC sample before ART initiation and at least two post-ART samples were available. Every participant with HIV received treatment in the United States of America. Before DNA extraction, cryopreserved samples of 1-10 million PBMC were thawed and washed. At the time of the earliest PBMC sample, participants with HIV were aged between roughly 20 and 55 years. PBMC samples from each participant spanned 1-4 timepoints before ART initiation and 2-8 timepoints after ART initiation, with a median of 7 samples. For every participant, serial HIV viral load, CD4+ T-cell count, ART history and demographic data were obtained. Genomic DNA was extracted from unsorted PBMC with a Qiagen kit on a QIAcube, processed in batches of 12 samples. The immunoSEQ hsTCRB v3.0 assay was used at survey level resolution to sequence the TRB variable region. The target sequencing depth for TRB was roughly 35,000-50,000 T-cell genomes per sample. An Illumina MiSeq with a v3 150-cycle kit was used to sequence the pooled TRB libraries. Turning to the authors' computational methods: Repertoire analysis ran in R within a reproducible Nextflow workflow covering QC, data transformation and analysis. LymphoSeq2, an R package for exploring AIRR-Seq data, was used to implement the custom analyses. After excluding several samples that yielded fewer than 5000 total TRB sequences, 188 HIV repertoires remained for analysis. Among the 170 to 200 retained HIV repertoires, more than 55 were collected before ART initiation and 120 to 140 after ART initiation. Repertoires were downsampled to 5000 TRB nucleotide sequences, and summary statistics were averaged over 100 downsampling iterations. TRB sequences were retained for analysis only if CDR3 regions of at least seven amino acids were present. Diversity was measured with a Shannon entropy-derived clonality score and the Gini coefficient. In the repertoire networks, any two of the top 5000 CDR3 amino acid sequences were linked whenever the two sequences differed by an edit distance of one. For TRB CDR3 amino acid sequences, antigen specificity groups and MHC restriction were predicted with GLIPH2. Known CMV, EBV, HIV or tissue antigen associations were flagged by matching CDR3 amino acid sequences against VDJdb and McPAS-TCR. Pre-ART, post-ART and control groups were compared with Wilcoxon signed-rank tests and Holm-Bonferroni correction. This immuneACCESS table, as held by TCRdb, lists in-frame sequences with V and J called but not all clones. Of the missing ones, under half trace to an unresolved V gene in checked studies; the others have no known cause. V, J and clone size are those of that table, while D and trimming were read from the DNA. The sample yields tens of thousands of clones; 94% were counted once. Roughly 2.5% of the sample comes from the top ten.

With respect to this clone: The antigen it binds to is not known. No per-base quality is available; no much larger clone lies one base away.

The receptor was derived from a man over 45 with HIV. The specimen comprised unsorted PBMCs, sampled approximately 7.4 years after starting antiretroviral therapy.

CDR3 reads: CASSVAPDRVRYEQYF. The DNA sequence is given as TGTGCCAGCAGCGTGGCCCCGGACAGGGTCAGATACGAGCAGTACTTC. The V and J genes are TRBV9 and TRBJ2-7, with 8 central nucleotides matching TRBD1. V and J are trimmed by 2 bases and 4 bases, and the gene matches miss 11 bases of the junction. Looking up the germline V gene yields CDR1 SGDLS and CDR2 YYNGEE. There are 16 amino acids in the CDR3, from cysteine to phenylalanine inclusive. Only the CDR3 DNA is retained, 48 bases long and in frame from the first base. This CDR3, with the reference TRBV9 and TRBJ2-7 proteins standing in past its ends, gives the full variable domain DSGVTQTPKHLITATGQRVTLRCSPRSGDLSVYWYQQSLDQGLQFLIQYYNGEERAKGNILERFSAQQFPDLHSELNLSSLELGDSALYFCASSVAPDRVRYEQYFGPGTRLTVT.